Presented here are 7 T cell receptor beta chains from one specimen sequenced in a study of T cell repertoires in cytomegalovirus infection. TCRdb analysed the reads with MiXCR anew, one entry per CDR3 protein. This sample carries fewer than 400,000 distinct CDR3 sequences, 15% to 20% of them seen once, and the ten largest clones take approximately 10%. Sequencing input: PBMCs. These receptors originate from a human donor in good health (CMV status not recorded). Some clones in this sample may be carry-over from other donors' samples.

The chain joins TRBV19 to TRBJ1-1; TRBD1 matches 8 bases. With 5 bases clipped from V and 1 base from J, the junction kept 9 bases outside the gene matches. The CDR3 consists of 16 residues. Germline CDR1 is LNHDA and CDR2 is SQIVND (reference sequence). The CDR3, as DNA: TGTGCCAGTAGTCCCCGACAGGGGTGGAGGAACACTGAAGCTTTCTTT. Its translation is CASSPRQGWRNTEAFF. The whole variable domain, filled in from reference TRBV19 and TRBJ1-1, reads DGGITQSPKYLFRKEGQNVTLSCEQNLNHDAMYWYRQDPGQGLRLIYYSQIVNDFQKGDIAEGYSVSREKKESFPLTVTSAQKNPTAFYLCASSPRQGWRNTEAFFGQGTRLTVV.

This clonotype was picked up a small number of times. The chain links TRBV19 to TRBJ1-5; D gene unclear. This CDR3 comprises 15 residues. Trimming removed 5 bases from V and 4 bases from J, with 15 bases in between. Germline V CDR1 and CDR2: LNHDA, SQIVND (reference sequence). The DNA of the CDR3 is TGTGCCAGTAGTCCCCGACGTGATGGAAATCAGCCCCAGCATTTT. This sequence encodes CASSPRRDGNQPQHF. The full variable domain, in which reference TRBV19 and TRBJ1-5 provide the parts outside the CDR3, is DGGITQSPKYLFRKEGQNVTLSCEQNLNHDAMYWYRQDPGQGLRLIYYSQIVNDFQKGDIAEGYSVSREKKESFPLTVTSAQKNPTAFYLCASSPRRDGNQPQHFGDGTRLSIL.

The rearrangement links TRBV28 to TRBJ2-3, with TRBD2 matching 9 bases. This CDR3 spans 16 amino acids. Germline CDR1 MDHEN, CDR2 SYDVKM. After removal of 2 bases from V and 3 bases from J, the junction contained 6 bases not matched to a gene. Written as DNA, the CDR3 is TGTGCCAGCAGTTTAATGCGGGGGGGGGGGACAGATACGCAGTATTTT. Translated, it gives CASSLMRGGGTDTQYF.

This clonotype has just a few counts. V and J are TRBV7-9 and TRBJ1-2, with no clear D. This CDR3 has 14 residues. The germline CDR1 and CDR2 sequences are SEHNR and FQNEAQ (reference sequence). Trimming removed 4 bases from V and 1 base from J, with 10 bases in between. The CDR3 is CASSSGRGNYGYTF. CDR3 nucleotide sequence: TGTGCCAGCAGCTCCGGGCGGGGTAACTATGGCTACACCTTC.

This clonotype was observed many times. V gene TRBV7-2 combines with J gene TRBJ2-5, with D tentatively TRBD1 (6 bases). The CDR3 length is 15 residues. Trimming took off 5 bases at V and 5 bases at J, with 18 bases between the two ends. CDR1 and CDR2 (germline): SGHTA, FQGNSA. CDR3 DNA: TGTGCCAGCAGCCGAGCATGGGGGCAGGGCGAGACCCAGTACTTC. Translated, it gives CASSRAWGQGETQYF.

This clonotype has more than one count but fewer than ten. The chain employs TRBV10-3 and TRBJ2-7; no definite D call. The germline V and J ends were trimmed by 0 bases and 3 bases, with 15 bases remaining between them. This CDR3 region has 16 residues. From germline, CDR1 is ENHRY and CDR2 SYGVKD. The CDR3 loop is CAISESILSGSYEQYF. DNA for the CDR3: TGTGCCATCAGTGAGTCGATCTTATCGGGCAGCTACGAGCAGTACTTC.

This clonotype was found many times. The V call is TRBV19, the J call TRBJ2-5; 12 nucleotides align to TRBD2. Germline lookup yields CDR1 LNHDA and CDR2 SQIVND (reference sequence). V was pared by 5 bases and J by 4 bases, with 5 bases of the junction left unmatched. This CDR3 spans 15 amino acids. This CDR3 reads CASSGLAGGSETQYF. The CDR3 DNA follows: TGTGCCAGTAGTGGTCTAGCGGGGGGGTCAGAGACCCAGTACTTC.